Here is one T cell receptor (beta chain) with its context. The antigen is undetermined. TCRdb redid the calling of the 5' RACE reads with MiXCR, one entry per CDR3 protein. This sample carries about 500,000 distinct CDR3 sequences, about a sixth of them seen once, and the ten largest clones take roughly 17%. Trimming cost V 4 bases and J 0 bases, with 20 bases left between them. The CDR3 consists of 18 residues. The germline V gene encodes CDR1 LGHNA and CDR2 YSLEER. The data derive from a study of T cells after yellow fever vaccination. General observations from the study: Compared with primary, the secondary response was weaker and peaked at day 5, not 15.

This specimen was PBMCs, taken about 5 days after the first yellow fever vaccination. The TCR originated in a man aged 18 to 29 who received the YFV17D yellow fever vaccine. The genes are TRBV4-3 and TRBJ2-3; D is undetermined. The CDR3 nucleotides are TGCGCCAGCAGCCCTTGGGTTGGCCTAGTGGAAAGCACAGATACGCAGTATTTT. Encoded protein: CASSPWVGLVESTDTQYF.